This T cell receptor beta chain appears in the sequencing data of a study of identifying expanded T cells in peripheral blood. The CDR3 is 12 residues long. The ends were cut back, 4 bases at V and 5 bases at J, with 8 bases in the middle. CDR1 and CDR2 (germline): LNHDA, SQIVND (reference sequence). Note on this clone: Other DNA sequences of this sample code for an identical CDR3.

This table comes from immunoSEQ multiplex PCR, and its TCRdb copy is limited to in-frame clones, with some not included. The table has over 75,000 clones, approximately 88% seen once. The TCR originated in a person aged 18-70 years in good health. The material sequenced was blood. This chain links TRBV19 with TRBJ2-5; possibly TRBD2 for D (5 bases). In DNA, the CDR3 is TGTGCCAGTAGTAACAGAGGGGAGACCCAGTACTTC. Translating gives CASSNRGETQYF.